This T cell receptor beta chain appears in the sequencing data of a study of blood T cell repertoires in COVID-19 (dated by TCRdb to 2018 to 2021). Notes on the research overall: Samples covering the acute and convalescent phases of COVID-19 were provided by collaborators in the United States, Italy and Spain. The prospective study material was composed of cDNA or gDNA derived from T cells, B-cell-depleted T cells, or PBMCs. Where available, HLA class I and class II types were taken from metadata supplied by the sample provider and were not determined by assay-based typing. The repertoires were made available in a free public database intended to serve as a resource for research on the immune response to SARS-CoV-2. A de-identified subject ID, COVID-19 status, age in years and sex were almost always included in the sample metadata. Deeply sampled blood TCRbeta repertoires from subjects exposed to, actively infected with, or recovered from COVID-19 were included in the dataset. The samples were drawn from the first 160 participants of the ongoing ImmuneRACE study and from about 1,200 subjects provided by 6 global collaborators. The research as a whole found: The amount of clinical and demographic metadata varied by source and participant and was provided uncurated.

The germline V gene encodes CDR1 SGHRS and CDR2 YFSETQ. Ends trimmed: V by 5 bases, J by 0 bases; bases unmatched to a gene: 7. The CDR3, cysteine through phenylalanine, is 15 amino acids long. Only CDR3 DNA remains: 45 bases, in frame from the first base. TCRbeta CDR3 regions were amplified from genomic DNA by means of the immunoSEQ Assay, a bias-controlled multiplex PCR. Processing in the source paper ran as follows. The number of nucleated cells in each sample was estimated by amplification of reference gene primers within the assay. To quantify the absolute abundance of each unique TCRbeta CDR3 rearrangement, sequence reads were collapsed and filtered. For each sample, productive Simpson clonality was calculated as the square root of Simpson's diversity index over productive rearrangements. TCRdb limited this immuneACCESS table to in-frame rearrangements with V and J called. A share of clones is missing; checked studies link under half to unresolved V genes, and the rest is unexplained. The DNA gave D and trimming, while V, J and clone size come from that table. Present in this sample are 110,000 or so clones, about 85% of which were seen just once. Of the sample, 7.7% falls within the top ten clones.

In regard to this clone: The target of this receptor is not known. Base qualities are missing; no much larger clone stands one base away.

Each collaborating institution followed its own protocols to collect whole blood in K2EDTA tubes. For TCRbeta analysis, collaborator samples were shipped as frozen whole blood, as isolated PBMCs, or as DNA extracted from either sample type. The source of this sequence is a human donor in a cohort sampled during active COVID-19. The sample taken for sequencing was peripheral blood. This chain joins TRBV5-1 to TRBJ2-7, and 8 bases in between align with TRBD2. The nucleotide sequence is given as TGCGCCAGCAGTCGCACTAGCGGTTTCTCCTACGAGCAGTACTTC. Its protein reads: CASSRTSGFSYEQYF.